The sequence of this T cell receptor (beta chain) was determined in a study of T-cell reconstitution after alpha-beta-depleted transplantation in children. Study findings and constraints: Several hundred expanded graft clones reportedly were the source of alpha-beta T cells about two months after transplant. From surviving recipient T cells and thymic progenitors came the high day-60 TCRbeta diversity observed in some patients. The main origin of T-cell counts and diversity one year after transplant was newly produced T cells.

This CDR3 contains 12 residues. Trimming stripped 6 bases from V and 10 bases from J, with 13 bases between. Looked up from germline, CDR1 is SGHNT and CDR2 is YENEEA. The TCRbeta library was prepared with unique molecular identifiers. TCRdb redid the calling of the PCR reads with MiXCR, one entry per CDR3 protein. The table lists 280,000 or so distinct CDR3 sequences, around 10% of them singletons. In this sample, this clonotype turned up many times. Its antigen is unidentified. This chain uses TRBV11-3 with TRBJ2-1; tentative D call: TRBD2 (5 bases). This specimen consisted of peripheral blood, obtained 180 days after TCRalphabeta/CD19-depleted stem cell transplant. The receptor's source is a male patient aged 2-10 years who had a stem cell transplant for chronic granulomatous disease, so the T cells may come from the graft donor. The CDR3 reads CASRYGNGEQFF. For the CDR3, the DNA is TGTGCCAGCAGGTACGGGAACGGAGAGCAGTTCTTC.